This T cell receptor beta chain was sequenced for a study of T cells in Graves' hyperthyroidism and ophthalmopathy. General study results and limits: Researchers found most expanded thyroid clonotypes above 0.001 in blood as well.

Diagnoses rested on clinical symptoms, serum thyroxine and TRAb, thyroid ultrasound and orbital computed tomography. The source material, RNA transcripts, was used to amplify TCR beta CDR3 regions. With the HTBI primer set, the TCR CDR3 went through a first round of RT-PCR. TCRdb reanalysed the multiplex PCR reads using MiXCR and keeps one entry per CDR3 protein. This table holds fewer than 600,000 distinct CDR3 sequences, around 15% found once. The germline V gene encodes CDR1 SGHRS and CDR2 YFSETQ. This CDR3 is 15 amino acids long. V gave up 7 bases and J gave up 7 bases; unmatched junction bases: 12. This clonotype was seen only a few times. Antigen unknown.

This TCR derives from a woman aged 40 to 50 with Graves' hyperthyroidism. Sequenced: blood. V is TRBV5-1 and J is TRBJ2-2; TRBD2 matches 8 bases. DNA for the CDR3: TGCGCCAGCCTTCCCCTGGCGGGAGGAGACGGGGAGCTGTTTTTT. Its protein is CASLPLAGGDGELFF.